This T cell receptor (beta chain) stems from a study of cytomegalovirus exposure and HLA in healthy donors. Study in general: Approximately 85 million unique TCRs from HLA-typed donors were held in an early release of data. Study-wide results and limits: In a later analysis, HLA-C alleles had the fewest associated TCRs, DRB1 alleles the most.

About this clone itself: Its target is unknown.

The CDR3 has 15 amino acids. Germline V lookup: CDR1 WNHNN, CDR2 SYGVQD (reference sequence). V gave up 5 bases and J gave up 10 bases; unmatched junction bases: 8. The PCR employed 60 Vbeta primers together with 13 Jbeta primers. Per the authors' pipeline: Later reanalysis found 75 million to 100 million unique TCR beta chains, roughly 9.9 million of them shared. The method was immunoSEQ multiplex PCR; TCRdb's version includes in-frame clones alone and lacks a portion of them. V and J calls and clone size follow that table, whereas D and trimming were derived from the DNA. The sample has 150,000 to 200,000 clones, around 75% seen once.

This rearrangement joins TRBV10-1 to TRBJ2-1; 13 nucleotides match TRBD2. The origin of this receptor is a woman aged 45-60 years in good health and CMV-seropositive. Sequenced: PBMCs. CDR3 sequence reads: CASSWTSGGGGEQFF. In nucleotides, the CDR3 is TGCGCCAGCAGTTGGACTAGCGGGGGAGGCGGAGAGCAGTTCTTC.